This TCR beta chain was recorded in a study of T-cell reconstitution after alpha-beta-depleted transplantation in children. Germline V gene lookup returns CDR1 KGHSH and CDR2 LQKENI. The CDR3 length is 15 residues. Points on this clonotype: Since a much larger clone is just one base distant, this may be a read error.

Construction of the TCRbeta library involved unique molecular identifiers. MiXCR was run by TCRdb on the PCR reads, yielding one entry per CDR3 protein. The table lists hundreds of thousands of distinct CDR3 sequences, roughly a tenth of them singletons, with 28% in the top ten. The J gene is TRBJ1-4, the V gene TRBV18; possible D gene TRBD1, 6 bases. The input for sequencing was PBMCs, taken before TCRalphabeta/CD19-depleted stem cell transplant. The clonotype was recovered from a child under three years old with acute myeloid leukemia, due to receive a stem cell transplant. This chain's CDR3 is CSSSPQTGSHEKLFF. CDR3 nucleotides: TGTTCCAGCTCACCACAGACAGGATCTCATGAAAAACTGTTTTTT. The whole variable domain, remainder taken from reference TRBV18 and TRBJ1-4, is NAGVMQNPRHLVRRRGQEARLRCSPMKGHSHVYWYRQLPEEGLKFMVYLQKENIIDESGMPKERFSAEFPKEGPSILRIQQVVRGDSAAYFCSSSPQTGSHEKLFFGSGTQLSVL.